This paragraph covers one TCR beta chain sequence. The data originate from a study of early T cells in non-severe SARS-CoV-2 infection. Each CDR3 protein gets one entry after TCRdb re-called the 5' RACE reads with MiXCR. The table records 53,000 or so distinct CDR3 sequences, approximately 7.6% of them present only once. J gave up 2 bases and V 2 bases, and 6 bases lay outside the gene matches. Looked up from germline, CDR1 is SGHNT and CDR2 is YYREEE (reference sequence). The CDR3 is 15 amino acids. The chain employs TRBV5-4 and TRBJ2-7, with 8 positions matching TRBD1. The receptor comes from an adult who was a healthcare worker with PCR-confirmed SARS-CoV-2 infection or an uninfected control (not recorded which). Material: whole blood. CDR3 DNA sequence: TGTGCCAGCAGCTTACCGGGACAGGCTACCTACGAGCAGTACTTC. This encodes CASSLPGQATYEQYF.